This T cell receptor beta chain comes out of a study of control samples from healthy donors and cancer patients. The CDR3 loop spans 15 amino acids. Germline CDR1 reads MNHEY; CDR2 reads SVGAGI. Trimming removed 5 bases from V and 3 bases from J, with 14 bases in between. Sequencing used immunoSEQ multiplex PCR; TCRdb keeps in-frame clones, though not all of them. This table holds fewer than 200,000 clones, over 95% found once. The V and J genes are TRBV6-5 and TRBJ1-3; unclear D gene. This sequence was found in a woman in her twenties or thirties in good health. The sequenced sample consisted of blood. The CDR3 DNA sequence: TGTGCCAGCAGTCCCAATGGAAGACTTGGAAACACCATATATTTT. Protein sequence: CASSPNGRLGNTIYF.